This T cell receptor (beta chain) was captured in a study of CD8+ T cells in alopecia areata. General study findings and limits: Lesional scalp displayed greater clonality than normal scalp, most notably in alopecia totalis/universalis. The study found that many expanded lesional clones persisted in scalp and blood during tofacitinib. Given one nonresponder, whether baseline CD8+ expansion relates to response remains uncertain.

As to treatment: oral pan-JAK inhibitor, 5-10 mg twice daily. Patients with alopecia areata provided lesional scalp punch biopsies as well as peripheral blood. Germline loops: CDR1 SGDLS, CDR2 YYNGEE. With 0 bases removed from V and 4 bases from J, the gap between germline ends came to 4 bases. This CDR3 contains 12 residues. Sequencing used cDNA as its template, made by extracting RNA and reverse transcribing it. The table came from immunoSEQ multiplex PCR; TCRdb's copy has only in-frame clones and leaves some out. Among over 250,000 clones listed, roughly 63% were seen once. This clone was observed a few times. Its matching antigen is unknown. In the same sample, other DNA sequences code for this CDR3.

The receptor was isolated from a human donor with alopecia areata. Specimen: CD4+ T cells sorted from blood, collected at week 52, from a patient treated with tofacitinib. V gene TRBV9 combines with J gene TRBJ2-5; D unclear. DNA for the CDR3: TGTGCCAGCAGCGTAGTGGGAGAGACCCAGTACTTC. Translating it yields CASSVVGETQYF.